A selection of T cell receptor beta chains follows, all from one sample in a study of blood T cells in healthy people across ages. TCRdb reanalysed the 5' RACE reads using MiXCR and keeps one entry per CDR3 protein. The repertoire holds fewer than 1,000,000 distinct CDR3 sequences, with 44% as singletons. Sequences were obtained from blood. All receptors come from a man aged 55 to 70 in good health. The CDR3 runs from the conserved cysteine through the conserved F or W. Fields, in order: V gene, clone size, D gene, J gene, CDR3 protein, CDR3 DNA. A D gene is named only where the DNA matches it firmly. Clone sizes are given selectively: once, few, many, or a class where the clone is expanded.

V gene: TRBV2; clone size: few; D gene: NA; J gene: TRBJ2-1; CDR3 protein: CASSEALRANEQFF; CDR3 DNA: TGTGCCAGCAGTGAAGCGCTTCGGGCCAATGAGCAGTTCTTC
V gene: TRBV7-2; clone size: NA; D gene: TRBD2; J gene: TRBJ2-3; CDR3 protein: CASSPSGTRTDTQYF; CDR3 DNA: TGTGCCAGCAGCCCAAGCGGGACGCGCACAGATACGCAGTATTTT
V gene: TRBV5-6; clone size: NA; D gene: NA; J gene: TRBJ1-5; CDR3 protein: CASSLAGNQSQHF; CDR3 DNA: TGTGCCAGCAGCTTGGCAGGGAATCAGTCCCAGCATTTT
V gene: TRBV12-3/TRBV12-4; clone size: NA; D gene: NA; J gene: TRBJ2-7; CDR3 protein: CASSVKGRFLEQYF; CDR3 DNA: TGTGCCAGCAGTGTTAAGGGTCGGTTTCTCGAGCAGTACTTC
V gene: TRBV6-5; clone size: NA; D gene: NA; J gene: TRBJ1-2; CDR3 protein: CAVRSGGGGYTF; CDR3 DNA: TGTGCCGTACGGTCGGGGGGCGGCGGCTACACCTTC
V gene: TRBV5-6; clone size: few; D gene: NA; J gene: TRBJ1-6; CDR3 protein: CASSPGTWNSPLHF; CDR3 DNA: TGTGCCAGCAGCCCAGGGACTTGGAATTCACCCCTCCACTTT
V gene: TRBV3-1; clone size: NA; D gene: TRBD1; J gene: TRBJ2-4; CDR3 protein: CASSPQGAGQYF; CDR3 DNA: TGTGCCAGCAGCCCCCAGGGGGCCGGGCAGTACTTC
V gene: TRBV3-1; clone size: few; D gene: NA; J gene: TRBJ2-1; CDR3 protein: CASSLTTGTEQFF; CDR3 DNA: TGTGCCAGCAGCCTCACTACAGGGACGGAGCAGTTCTTC
V gene: TRBV20-1; clone size: NA; D gene: NA; J gene: TRBJ2-3; CDR3 protein: CSARLDSLRTDTQYF; CDR3 DNA: TGCAGTGCTAGACTAGACAGTCTCCGCACAGATACGCAGTATTTT
V gene: TRBV5-4; clone size: NA; D gene: NA; J gene: TRBJ1-1; CDR3 protein: CASRAQGTEAFF; CDR3 DNA: TGTGCCAGCAGAGCACAGGGCACTGAAGCTTTCTTT
V gene: TRBV20-1; clone size: NA; D gene: NA; J gene: TRBJ2-2; CDR3 protein: CSAPLDTGELFF; CDR3 DNA: TGCAGTGCCCCTTTAGACACCGGGGAGTTGTTTTTT
V gene: TRBV4-3; clone size: few; D gene: TRBD1; J gene: TRBJ1-2; CDR3 protein: CASSQGGQGFGYTF; CDR3 DNA: TGCGCCAGCAGCCAAGGTGGACAGGGCTTTGGCTACACCTTC
V gene: TRBV20-1; clone size: NA; D gene: NA; J gene: TRBJ2-6; CDR3 protein: CSARDQGGTGANVLTF; CDR3 DNA: TGCAGTGCTAGAGATCAGGGGGGGACTGGGGCCAACGTCCTGACTTTC
V gene: TRBV5-1; clone size: few; D gene: NA; J gene: TRBJ2-5; CDR3 protein: CASSTGGSRGTQYF; CDR3 DNA: TGCGCCAGCAGTACCGGAGGTTCCCGAGGGACCCAGTACTTC
V gene: TRBV5-1; clone size: few; D gene: TRBD2; J gene: TRBJ2-5; CDR3 protein: CASSLSGGNQETQYF; CDR3 DNA: TGCGCCAGCAGCCTTAGCGGGGGGAACCAAGAGACCCAGTACTTC
V gene: TRBV10-3; clone size: many; D gene: NA; J gene: TRBJ2-4; CDR3 protein: CAISDTPWYSKNIQYF; CDR3 DNA: TGTGCCATCAGTGATACCCCTTGGTATTCAAAGAACATTCAGTACTTC
V gene: TRBV25-1; clone size: few; D gene: NA; J gene: TRBJ1-4; CDR3 protein: CASTEGHPNEKLFF; CDR3 DNA: TGTGCCAGCACGGAAGGACATCCGAATGAAAAACTGTTTTTT
V gene: TRBV27; clone size: few; D gene: NA; J gene: TRBJ2-7; CDR3 protein: CASSFGTRGTGEQYF; CDR3 DNA: TGTGCCAGCAGTTTCGGTACCCGGGGGACGGGCGAGCAGTACTTC
V gene: TRBV9; clone size: NA; D gene: TRBD1; J gene: TRBJ2-3; CDR3 protein: CAGSPRTGNSDTQYF; CDR3 DNA: TGTGCCGGCAGCCCGCGGACAGGGAATTCAGATACGCAGTATTTT
V gene: TRBV7-2; clone size: NA; D gene: NA; J gene: TRBJ1-2; CDR3 protein: CASSPGWAGYTF; CDR3 DNA: TGTGCCAGCAGCCCAGGGTGGGCTGGCTACACCTTC
V gene: TRBV18; clone size: few; D gene: NA; J gene: TRBJ2-6; CDR3 protein: CASSPVKAPEGANVLTF; CDR3 DNA: TGTGCCAGCTCACCGGTAAAAGCTCCGGAGGGGGCCAACGTCCTGACTTTC
V gene: TRBV12-3/TRBV12-4; clone size: NA; D gene: NA; J gene: TRBJ1-5; CDR3 protein: CASSLNGAEQPQHF; CDR3 DNA: TGTGCCAGCAGTTTAAATGGGGCAGAGCAGCCCCAGCATTTT
V gene: TRBV6-1; clone size: few; D gene: NA; J gene: TRBJ2-7; CDR3 protein: CASSAHLYEQYF; CDR3 DNA: TGTGCCAGCAGTGCACACCTCTACGAGCAGTACTTC
V gene: TRBV29-1; clone size: NA; D gene: NA; J gene: TRBJ2-1; CDR3 protein: CSVEQGEAGFF; CDR3 DNA: TGCAGCGTTGAGCAGGGGGAGGCCGGGTTCTTC
V gene: TRBV5-1; clone size: few; D gene: NA; J gene: TRBJ2-3; CDR3 protein: CASSLDSLGVEADTQYF; CDR3 DNA: TGCGCCAGCAGCTTGGATTCTTTGGGGGTTGAGGCAGATACGCAGTATTTT
V gene: TRBV12-3/TRBV12-4; clone size: NA; D gene: TRBD1; J gene: TRBJ2-7; CDR3 protein: CASSSRGTGVLSSYEQYF; CDR3 DNA: TGTGCCAGCAGTTCGCGAGGGACAGGGGTTTTATCGTCCTACGAGCAGTACTTC
V gene: TRBV5-1; clone size: NA; D gene: TRBD2; J gene: TRBJ2-7; CDR3 protein: CASSSSGVSYNEQYF; CDR3 DNA: TGCGCCAGCAGCTCTAGCGGGGTCTCCTACAATGAGCAGTACTTC
V gene: TRBV5-1; clone size: NA; D gene: TRBD2; J gene: TRBJ2-7; CDR3 protein: CASSFGLAGFYEQYF; CDR3 DNA: TGCGCCAGCAGCTTCGGACTAGCGGGGTTCTACGAGCAGTACTTC
V gene: TRBV7-2; clone size: NA; D gene: NA; J gene: TRBJ2-1; CDR3 protein: CASSLFVLSLGGGQFF; CDR3 DNA: TGTGCCAGCAGCTTATTCGTACTAAGCCTCGGGGGTGGGCAGTTCTTC
V gene: TRBV7-9; clone size: NA; D gene: NA; J gene: TRBJ2-3; CDR3 protein: CASSSRSLATRGGSKDTQYF; CDR3 DNA: TGTGCCAGCAGCTCAAGATCCTTGGCGACCAGGGGAGGGTCGAAAGATACGCAGTATTTT
V gene: TRBV4-1; clone size: few; D gene: TRBD1; J gene: TRBJ2-7; CDR3 protein: CASSQVPTGPYEQYF; CDR3 DNA: TGCGCCAGCAGCCAAGTCCCGACAGGGCCCTACGAGCAGTACTTC
V gene: TRBV20-1; clone size: NA; D gene: TRBD1; J gene: TRBJ1-2; CDR3 protein: CSASPGQGFNYGYTF; CDR3 DNA: TGCAGTGCTTCCCCGGGACAGGGATTTAACTATGGCTACACCTTC
V gene: TRBV20-1; clone size: few; D gene: NA; J gene: TRBJ2-5; CDR3 protein: CSAHPIGGETQYF; CDR3 DNA: TGCAGTGCGCACCCCATAGGGGGAGAGACCCAGTACTTC
V gene: TRBV4-3; clone size: NA; D gene: NA; J gene: TRBJ1-6; CDR3 protein: CASSPGIGNSPLHF; CDR3 DNA: TGCGCCAGCAGTCCAGGGATCGGTAATTCACCCCTCCACTTT
V gene: TRBV6-5; clone size: NA; D gene: NA; J gene: TRBJ2-6; CDR3 protein: CASSYSRANVLTF; CDR3 DNA: TGTGCCAGCAGTTACTCTCGTGCCAACGTCCTGACTTTC
V gene: TRBV2; clone size: once; D gene: TRBD2; J gene: TRBJ2-1; CDR3 protein: CASSDTPLAGLVNEQFF; CDR3 DNA: TGTGCCAGCAGCGACACACCACTAGCGGGGCTGGTTAATGAGCAGTTCTTC
V gene: TRBV27; clone size: NA; D gene: TRBD2; J gene: TRBJ2-5; CDR3 protein: CETRLAGGNEQYF; CDR3 DNA: TGCGAAACAAGACTAGCGGGAGGGAATGAGCAGTACTTC
V gene: TRBV5-6; clone size: once; D gene: TRBD1; J gene: TRBJ1-1; CDR3 protein: CASSPTNRGNTEAFF; CDR3 DNA: TGTGCCAGCAGCCCCACCAACAGGGGAAACACTGAAGCTTTCTTT
V gene: TRBV6-1; clone size: NA; D gene: NA; J gene: TRBJ1-5; CDR3 protein: CASRAGRINQPQHF; CDR3 DNA: TGTGCCAGCAGAGCGGGACGGATCAATCAGCCCCAGCATTTT
V gene: TRBV6-2/TRBV6-3; clone size: NA; D gene: NA; J gene: TRBJ2-3; CDR3 protein: CASSQLWGTDTQYF; CDR3 DNA: TGTGCCAGCAGTCAACTCTGGGGAACAGATACGCAGTATTTT
V gene: TRBV29-1; clone size: NA; D gene: NA; J gene: TRBJ1-1; CDR3 protein: CVTLDTEAFF; CDR3 DNA: TGCGTGACTCTGGACACTGAAGCTTTCTTT
V gene: TRBV21-1; clone size: few; D gene: NA; J gene: TRBJ2-1; CDR3 protein: CASSFRDRGLNEQFF; CDR3 DNA: TGTGCCAGCAGCTTCCGGGACAGGGGGCTCAATGAGCAGTTCTTC
V gene: TRBV6-2/TRBV6-3; clone size: NA; D gene: NA; J gene: TRBJ2-7; CDR3 protein: CASSDVALGYEQYF; CDR3 DNA: TGTGCCAGCAGTGACGTTGCGCTTGGCTACGAGCAGTACTTC
V gene: TRBV20-1; clone size: few; D gene: NA; J gene: TRBJ1-2; CDR3 protein: CVIGGEYGYTF; CDR3 DNA: TGCGTAATAGGGGGGGAATATGGCTACACCTTC
V gene: TRBV6-2/TRBV6-3; clone size: few; D gene: NA; J gene: TRBJ2-4; CDR3 protein: CASSYSYIQYF; CDR3 DNA: TGTGCCAGCAGTTACTCCTACATTCAGTACTTC
V gene: TRBV24-1; clone size: NA; D gene: NA; J gene: TRBJ2-3; CDR3 protein: CATSGAASTDTQYF; CDR3 DNA: TGTGCCACCAGTGGGGCGGCTAGCACAGATACGCAGTATTTT
V gene: TRBV11-2; clone size: NA; D gene: TRBD1; J gene: TRBJ2-5; CDR3 protein: CASSLLTTGGGTETQYF; CDR3 DNA: TGTGCCAGCAGCTTACTCACGACAGGGGGCGGGACAGAGACCCAGTACTTC
V gene: TRBV20-1; clone size: NA; D gene: NA; J gene: TRBJ1-1; CDR3 protein: CSASSGGALSTEAFF; CDR3 DNA: TGCAGTGCTAGTTCCGGGGGCGCTTTGTCCACTGAAGCTTTCTTT
V gene: TRBV28; clone size: NA; D gene: NA; J gene: TRBJ2-1; CDR3 protein: CASSLLSPAAYNEQFF; CDR3 DNA: TGTGCCAGCAGTCTCCTTAGCCCGGCGGCCTACAATGAGCAGTTCTTC
V gene: TRBV20-1; clone size: NA; D gene: NA; J gene: TRBJ2-3; CDR3 protein: CSATQTNWTVLTKDTQYF; CDR3 DNA: TGCAGTGCTACGCAGACCAACTGGACAGTCTTAACGAAGGATACGCAGTATTTT
V gene: TRBV6-5; clone size: once; D gene: NA; J gene: TRBJ2-2; CDR3 protein: CASSYRRVGGELFF; CDR3 DNA: TGTGCCAGCAGTTACCGGAGGGTGGGCGGGGAGCTGTTTTTT
V gene: TRBV11-3; clone size: NA; D gene: NA; J gene: TRBJ2-2; CDR3 protein: CASSLLGFEGRNTGELFF; CDR3 DNA: TGTGCCAGCAGCCTTTTAGGGTTCGAGGGTAGGAACACCGGGGAGCTGTTTTTT
V gene: TRBV27; clone size: NA; D gene: TRBD1; J gene: TRBJ1-5; CDR3 protein: CASSMGQGGNQPQHF; CDR3 DNA: TGTGCCAGCAGTATGGGACAGGGGGGCAATCAGCCCCAGCATTTT